This T cell receptor beta chain was captured in a study of T cells in Graves' hyperthyroidism and ophthalmopathy. TCR beta CDR3 regions were amplified from RNA transcripts. Researchers ran a first-round RT-PCR on the TCR CDR3 using the HTBI primer set. TCRdb fed the multiplex PCR reads into MiXCR, producing one record per CDR3 protein. Of hundreds of thousands of distinct CDR3 sequences listed, about 15% are singletons. Trimming at V came to 4 bases and at J to 7 bases, leaving 9 bases not matched to a gene. CDR3 length: 14 residues. Germline V CDR1 and CDR2: SGHDN, FVKESK. This clonotype was obtained from a woman in her 50s with Graves' ophthalmopathy. V gene TRBV14 combines with J gene TRBJ1-2, with TRBD1 identical over 7 bases. Specimen: blood. For the CDR3, the DNA is TGTGCCAGCAGCCCACTTGGAGCAGGGGGTGGCTACACCTTC. Protein product: CASSPLGAGGGYTF.